Listed here are 26 T cell receptor beta chains from one sample, sequenced in a study of vaccination effects on CD4 cells after COVID-19. Sequencing used immunoSEQ multiplex PCR; TCRdb keeps in-frame clones, though not all of them. The sample holds approximately 46,000 clones; roughly 74% are singletons and the top ten take about 9%. Their antigen targets remain unknown. Scientists isolated CD4+ T cells after a roughly 10-day culture period ended. The input for sequencing was CD4+ T cells from PBMCs cultured without peptide, taken before COVID-19 vaccination. All receptors come from a human donor who had a prior SARS-CoV-2 infection.

The chain employs TRBV4-3 and TRBJ2-5, with 8 bases identical to TRBD2. Losses at the gene ends were 5 bases for V and 5 bases for J; bases not matched to a gene: 10. The CDR3 extends over 15 amino acids. Germline V gene lookup returns CDR1 LGHNA and CDR2 YSLEER. In DNA form, the CDR3 reads TGCGCCAGCAGCTATGCCTTAGCGGGAAGGGAGACCCAGTACTTC. It specifies CASSYALAGRETQYF.

This chain joins TRBV10-3 and TRBJ1-1; TRBD1 might be the D (5 bases). V lost 6 bases and J lost 3, with 8 bases in between. Per the germline V gene, CDR1 is ENHRY and CDR2 is SYGVKD. The CDR3 runs 12 residues. The CDR3 DNA reads as TGTGCCATCAGCGCGGGGGACACTGAAGCTTTCTTT. Amino acids: CAISAGDTEAFF.

The gene calls are TRBV5-4 and TRBJ2-5; D may correspond to TRBD1 or TRBD2 (5 bases each). This CDR3 contains 15 residues. From germline, CDR1 is SGHNT and CDR2 YYREEE (reference sequence). V lost 0 bases, J lost 5 bases, and 14 bases lay in between. The CDR3 loop is CASSLDGGRDETQYF. DNA of the CDR3: TGTGCCAGCAGCTTGGACGGAGGTAGGGACGAGACCCAGTACTTC.

There are a few counts of this clone. The chain's CDR3 is CASSFYPLGLASSEQYF. CDR3 DNA: TGTGCCAGCAGTTTTTATCCTCTGGGACTAGCATCTAGCGAGCAGTACTTC. This chain joins TRBV27 and TRBJ2-7, with 9 bases aligning to TRBD2. J was trimmed by 6 bases and V by 3 bases; bases with no gene match: 15. The CDR3 has 17 amino acids. Germline CDR1 MNHEY, CDR2 SMNVEV (reference sequence).

V and J are TRBV19 and TRBJ1-2; unclear D gene. Trimming pared 1 base from V and 5 bases from J, leaving 11 bases between. CDR1 and CDR2 from the germline V gene are LNHDA and SQIVND (reference sequence). The CDR3 runs 14 residues. In nucleotides, the CDR3 is TGTGCCAGTAGTATAGGGGGAGAAGTATATGGCTACACCTTC. The encoded protein is CASSIGGEVYGYTF. Looking up the rest from reference TRBV19 and TRBJ1-2 gives the full variable domain: DGGITQSPKYLFRKEGQNVTLSCEQNLNHDAMYWYRQDPGQGLRLIYYSQIVNDFQKGDIAEGYSVSREKKESFPLTVTSAQKNPTAFYLCASSIGGEVYGYTFGSGTRLTVV.

CDR3: CASSEGTSGRAWDNEQFF. DNA of the CDR3: TGTGCCAGCAGCGAAGGGACTAGCGGGAGGGCCTGGGACAATGAGCAGTTCTTC. The chain is built from TRBV7-8 and TRBJ2-1; 16 nucleotides match TRBD2. The germline V gene encodes CDR1 SGHVS and CDR2 FQNEAQ. J was trimmed by 5 bases and V by 5 bases; bases with no gene match: 9. The CDR3 contains 18 residues.

This chain joins TRBV7-9 and TRBJ1-4, with 7 bases fitting TRBD1. The CDR3 runs to 14 residues. J was trimmed by 8 bases and V by 7 bases; bases with no gene match: 10. The germline V gene encodes CDR1 SEHNR and CDR2 FQNEAQ (reference sequence). The CDR3 loop reads CASTPLGTVEKLFF. CDR3 nucleotides: TGTGCCAGCACTCCCCTAGGGACAGTAGAAAAACTGTTTTTT.

The gene calls are TRBV5-4 and TRBJ2-2; 12 nucleotides match TRBD2. Germline V gene sequence: CDR1 SGHNT, CDR2 YYREEE (reference sequence). The V and J ends lost 4 bases and 0 bases, in that order; junction bases with no gene match: 1. The CDR3 loop spans 16 amino acids. The CDR3 DNA follows: TGTGCCAGCAGCGCTAGCGGGAGGGCGAACACCGGGGAGCTGTTTTTT. Amino acid sequence: CASSASGRANTGELFF.

This chain links TRBV2 with TRBJ2-1; TRBD2 matches at 10 bases. Looked up from germline, CDR1 is SNHLY and CDR2 is FYNNEI. This CDR3 comprises 14 residues. The V segment lost 8 bases and the J segment 5 bases; nucleotides outside the gene matches: 6. In nucleotides, the CDR3 is TGTGCCAGCGTACTAGCGGGAAGTGACAATGAGCAGTTCTTC. Translation: CASVLAGSDNEQFF.

By sample fraction, this clone is hyperexpanded. V is TRBV4-2 and J is TRBJ2-4; no reliable D call. CDR1 and CDR2 from the germline V gene are LGHNA and YNFKEQ. Between the trimmed V and J ends, which lost 0 bases and 9 bases, there was a span of 12 bases. The CDR3 length is 14 residues. The CDR3 loop reads CASSQDRPKAIQYF. The CDR3 DNA is TGTGCCAGCAGCCAAGATCGGCCGAAAGCCATTCAGTACTTC.

The chain carries TRBV2 and TRBJ1-6; D perhaps matches TRBD1 (5 bases). This CDR3 is built from 14 residues. CDR1 is SNHLY and CDR2 is FYNNEI in the germline V gene. The V end was cut by 2 bases, the J end by 6 bases, with 8 bases between. CDR3 DNA sequence: TGTGCCAGCAGTGAAACCCAGGGTAATTCACCCCTCCACTTT. Amino acids: CASSETQGNSPLHF.

The chain links TRBV5-1 to TRBJ2-1, with no clear D. CDR3 length: 15 residues. Trimming cost V 0 bases and J 2 bases, with 9 bases left between them. Germline CDR1 reads SGHRS; CDR2 reads YFSETQ. The CDR3 region is CASSLDPPPYNEQFF. The CDR3 coding sequence is TGCGCCAGCAGCTTGGACCCTCCCCCCTACAATGAGCAGTTCTTC.

V is TRBV18 and J is TRBJ2-2, with TRBD2 identical over 8 bases. The CDR3 length is 15 residues. Germline CDR1 reads KGHSH; CDR2 reads LQKENI. Trimming cost V 3 bases and J 7 bases; bases outside gene matches: 7. The CDR3 region is CASSPDRTSNGELFF. CDR3 DNA sequence: TGTGCCAGCTCACCCGACAGGACTAGCAACGGGGAGCTGTTTTTT.

This rearrangement joins TRBV7-2 to TRBJ1-3; the D is unclear. Germline assignment: CDR1 SGHTA and CDR2 FQGNSA. This CDR3 has 13 residues. V was trimmed by 3 bases and J by 1 base, leaving 4 bases between them. CDR3 loop: CASSFLSGNTIYF. The DNA of the CDR3 is TGTGCCAGCAGCTTCCTGTCTGGAAACACCATATATTTT.

The chain recombines TRBV28 with TRBJ2-3; no reliable D call. Trimming left V 6 bases short and J 2 bases short, with 12 bases between. CDR1 is MDHEN and CDR2 is SYDVKM in the germline V gene. The CDR3 length is 14 residues. DNA for the CDR3: TGTGCCAGCAGCGGAGCGCCTTTCACAGATACGCAGTATTTT. This gives the protein CASSGAPFTDTQYF.

The chain couples TRBV18 to TRBJ2-2, with TRBD1 matching over 7 bases. Germline loops: CDR1 KGHSH, CDR2 LQKENI. J was trimmed by 6 bases and V by 6 bases; bases with no gene match: 10. The CDR3 totals 15 residues. The CDR3 spells CASSGRDRVPGELFF. CDR3 DNA sequence: TGTGCCAGCTCGGGCCGGGACAGAGTCCCCGGGGAGCTGTTTTTT.

A few counts support this clone. In DNA, the CDR3 is TGTGCCAGCAGTAGGCCCCGGGACCTCTCTGGAAACACCATATATTTT. Translation: CASSRPRDLSGNTIYF. This chain connects TRBV7-9 to TRBJ1-3; D is perhaps TRBD1 (5 bases). This CDR3 comprises 16 residues. Germline CDR1 and CDR2: SEHNR and FQNEAQ (reference sequence). V gave up 6 bases and J gave up 0 bases, with 15 bases separating them.

The rearrangement uses TRBV5-1 and TRBJ2-3, with 10 bases matching TRBD1. CDR3 length: 15 amino acids. Germline V gene data show CDR1 as SGHRS and CDR2 as YFSETQ. V was pared by 7 bases and J by 3 bases, with 8 bases of the junction left unmatched. CDR3 DNA sequence: TGCGCCAGCGGCCGGGACAGGGGTGGGACAGATACGCAGTATTTT. Encoded protein: CASGRDRGGTDTQYF.

The genes are TRBV2 and TRBJ2-1; 7 bases agree with TRBD2. Losses at the gene ends were 4 bases for V and 6 bases for J; bases not matched to a gene: 6. Germline V gives CDR1 SNHLY, CDR2 FYNNEI. CDR3 length equals 14 residues. The CDR3 here is CASSATTSLNEQFF. As DNA, the CDR3 is TGTGCCAGCAGTGCCACGACTAGCCTCAATGAGCAGTTCTTC.

This CDR3 is CASSDPLRIKLWAFF. Written as DNA, the CDR3 is TGTGCCAGCAGCGACCCTCTGAGGATAAAGCTATGGGCTTTCTTT. The chain joins TRBV2 to TRBJ1-1; D uncertain. CDR1 and CDR2 (germline): SNHLY, FYNNEI. Trimming cost V 6 bases and J 11 bases, with 25 bases left between them. CDR3 size: 15 residues.

The chain uses TRBV2 and TRBJ2-2, with TRBD2 identical over 10 bases. The junction had 7 bases not matched to a gene; V was cut back by 3 bases and J by 3 bases. This CDR3 is 17 amino acids long. Germline CDR1 is SNHLY and CDR2 is FYNNEI. CDR3 protein: CASSEVRLAGDTGELFF. For the CDR3, the DNA is TGTGCCAGCAGTGAGGTTCGTCTAGCGGGGGACACCGGGGAGCTGTTTTTT.

This sequence joins TRBV10-2 and TRBJ1-4, with no clear D. With 9 bases removed from V and 3 bases from J, the gap between germline ends came to 14 bases. Germline V gene sequence: CDR1 WSHSY, CDR2 SAAADI. The CDR3 has 14 residues. CDR3 sequence reads: CASRGRNSNEKLFF. The DNA of the CDR3 is TGCGCCAGTAGAGGTCGGAACTCTAATGAAAAACTGTTTTTT.

The J gene is TRBJ1-5, the V gene TRBV13; D unclear. Germline-derived CDR1 and CDR2 are PRHDT and FYEKMQ (reference sequence). Trimming took off 5 bases at V and 7 bases at J, with 12 bases between the two ends. There are 13 residues in the CDR3. CDR3 nucleotides: TGTGCCAGCAGCCCCCGGCCGGGACAGCCCCAGCATTTT. Translating it yields CASSPRPGQPQHF.

This clone is a singleton in its sample. The CDR3 here is CASSQDFGGQYNEQFF. The CDR3 DNA is TGTGCCAGCAGCCAAGATTTTGGGGGCCAATACAATGAGCAGTTCTTC. This chain links TRBV3-1 (or the pseudogene TRBV3-2) with TRBJ2-1, with D perhaps TRBD1 (6 bases). Germline CDR1 is LGHDT and CDR2 is YNNKEL (reference sequence). This CDR3 has 16 amino acids. The V gene lost 0 bases and the J gene lost 4 bases, with 13 bases spanning the gap.

The chain links TRBV9 to TRBJ2-3; D gene ambiguous. The ends were cut back, 0 bases at V and 4 bases at J, with 12 bases in the middle. Germline V gene lookup returns CDR1 SGDLS and CDR2 YYNGEE. This CDR3 spans 15 amino acids. The CDR3 loop reads CASSVDVRTSDTQYF. In nucleotides, the CDR3 is TGTGCCAGCAGCGTAGACGTACGGACCTCAGATACGCAGTATTTT.

The CDR3 here is CASSRTGGGNSPLHF. CDR3 bases: TGTGCCAGTAGTCGGACAGGGGGCGGGAATTCACCCCTCCACTTT. V gene TRBV19 combines with J gene TRBJ1-6; 11 nucleotides agree with TRBD1. This CDR3 is built from 15 residues. V dropped 5 bases and J dropped 7; count of bases not matched to a gene: 4. Germline CDR1 LNHDA, CDR2 SQIVND (reference sequence).